This TCR beta chain was captured by sequencing in a study of Graves' ophthalmopathy and Graves' hyperthyroidism. Study overall: The authors defined stable hyperthyroidism as no ophthalmopathy within 18 months of follow-up. Study-wide results and limits: The model's prediction of ophthalmopathy progression had roughly 71% sensitivity and roughly 77% specificity.

The CDR3 runs to 16 residues. The germline gives CDR1 MDHEN, CDR2 SYDVKM. Trimming cost V 3 bases and J 0 bases, with 12 bases left between them. Hyperthyroidism in these 18- to 65-year-old patients was newly diagnosed, lasting under 2 months. This clonotype has just a few counts. The antigen is undetermined. For repertoire sequencing, the TCR beta CDR3 regions were amplified from RNA transcripts. The library came from an HTBI-primed first-round RT-PCR and a second-round multiplex PCR. Using its own MiXCR run on the multiplex PCR reads, TCRdb lists one record per CDR3 protein. Here the sample spans over a million distinct CDR3 sequences, approximately 35% being singletons.

Sequencing was done on a sample of peripheral blood or thyroid tissue (not recorded which). This TCR derives from an adult man with Graves' hyperthyroidism. V and J are TRBV28 and TRBJ1-5; D is unresolved. CDR3 sequence reads: CASSLARRLSNQPQHF. CDR3 coding DNA: TGTGCCAGCAGTTTGGCCAGGCGCCTTAGCAATCAGCCCCAGCATTTT.